This T cell receptor beta chain stems from a study of a mutant IDH1 vaccine in newly diagnosed glioma. Study information: Vaccination of patients was performed eight times, in weeks 1, 3, 5, 7, 11, 15, 19 and 23. Vaccines were first given 4-6 weeks after radiotherapy alone, or with temozolomide cycles. The treated population exhibited a male proportion of roughly 60%, a female proportion of about 38%, and a mean age of roughly 39 years. Patients previously underwent radiotherapy, temozolomide, or both, and most underwent both.

The data were produced by immunoSEQ multiplex PCR, yet TCRdb's version contains in-frame clones alone and is incomplete. The sample includes roughly 50,000 clones, roughly 80% of them seen just once. Worth noting for this clone: Antigen specificity is unknown.

Described time point: week 5, during vaccination. Doses consisted of 300 ug of mutant IDH1 20-mer peptide each, paired with topical imiquimod. V was cut by 10 bases and J by 2 bases, with 12 bases left in between. Germline V CDR1 and CDR2: LNHDA, SQIVND (reference sequence). CDR3 length: 13 amino acids. The rearrangement joins TRBV19 to TRBJ1-5; no definite D call. Source: PBMCs, taken from a glioma patient whose treatment included an IDH1 peptide vaccine. This TCR came from a woman between 18 and 29 years old with glioma. Some clones in this sample may be carry-over from other donors' samples. The DNA of the CDR3 is TGTGCCACTAAGGAGGGTGGCAATCAGCCCCAGCATTTT. This gives the protein CATKEGGNQPQHF.